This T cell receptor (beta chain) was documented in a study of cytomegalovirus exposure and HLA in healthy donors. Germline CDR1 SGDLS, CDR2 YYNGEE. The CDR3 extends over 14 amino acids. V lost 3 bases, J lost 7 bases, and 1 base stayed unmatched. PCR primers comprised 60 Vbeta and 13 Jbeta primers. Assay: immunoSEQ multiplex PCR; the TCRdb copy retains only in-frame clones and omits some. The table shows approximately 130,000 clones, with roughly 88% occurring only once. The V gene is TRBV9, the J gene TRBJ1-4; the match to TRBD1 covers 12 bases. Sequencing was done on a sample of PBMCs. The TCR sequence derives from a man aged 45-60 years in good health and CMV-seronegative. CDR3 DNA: TGTGCCAGCAGCGAGGGACAGGGGGCTGAAAAACTGTTTTTT. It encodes CASSEGQGAEKLFF.